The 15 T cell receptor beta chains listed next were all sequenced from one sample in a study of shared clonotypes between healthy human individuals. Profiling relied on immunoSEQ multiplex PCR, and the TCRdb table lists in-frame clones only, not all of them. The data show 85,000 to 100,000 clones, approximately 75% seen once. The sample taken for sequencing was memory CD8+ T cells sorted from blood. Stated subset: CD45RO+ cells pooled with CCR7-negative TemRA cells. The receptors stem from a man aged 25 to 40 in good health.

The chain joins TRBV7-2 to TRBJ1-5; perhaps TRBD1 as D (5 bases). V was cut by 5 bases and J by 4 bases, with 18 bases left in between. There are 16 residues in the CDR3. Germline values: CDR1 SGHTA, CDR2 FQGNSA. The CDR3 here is CASSQVGLGLNQPQHF. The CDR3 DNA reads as TGTGCCAGCAGCCAAGTGGGGCTAGGGTTAAATCAGCCCCAGCATTTT.

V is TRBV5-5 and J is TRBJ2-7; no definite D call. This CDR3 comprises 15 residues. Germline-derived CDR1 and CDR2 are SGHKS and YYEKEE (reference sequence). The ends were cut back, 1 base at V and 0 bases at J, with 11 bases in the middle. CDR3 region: CASSLTQPSSYEQYF. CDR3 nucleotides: TGTGCCAGCAGCTTGACTCAACCGAGCTCCTACGAGCAGTACTTC.

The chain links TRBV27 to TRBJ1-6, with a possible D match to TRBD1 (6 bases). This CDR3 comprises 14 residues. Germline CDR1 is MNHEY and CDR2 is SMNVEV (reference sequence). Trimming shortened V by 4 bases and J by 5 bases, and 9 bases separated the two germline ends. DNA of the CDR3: TGTGCCAGCAGTTGGACAGCGAATAATTCACCCCTCCACTTT. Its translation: CASSWTANNSPLHF.

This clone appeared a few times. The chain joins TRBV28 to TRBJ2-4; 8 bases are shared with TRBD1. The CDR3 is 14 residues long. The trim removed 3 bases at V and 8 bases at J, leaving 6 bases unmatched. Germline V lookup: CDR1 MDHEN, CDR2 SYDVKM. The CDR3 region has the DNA TGTGCCAGCAGTTTCCGGGACAGGAGATACATTCAGTACTTC. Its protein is CASSFRDRRYIQYF.

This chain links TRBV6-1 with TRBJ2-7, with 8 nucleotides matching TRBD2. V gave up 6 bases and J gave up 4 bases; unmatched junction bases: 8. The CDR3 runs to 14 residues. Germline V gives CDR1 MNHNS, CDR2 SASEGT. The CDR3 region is CASRKRELWYEQYF. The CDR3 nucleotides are TGTGCCAGCAGGAAGCGGGAGTTGTGGTACGAGCAGTACTTC.

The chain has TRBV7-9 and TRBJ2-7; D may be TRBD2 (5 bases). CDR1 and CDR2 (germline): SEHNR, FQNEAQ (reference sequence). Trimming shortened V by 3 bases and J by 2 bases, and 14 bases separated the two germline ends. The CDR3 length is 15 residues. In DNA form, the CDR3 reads TGTGCCAGCAGCTTGTCGAGCGGAGTAGCCTACGAGCAGTACTTC. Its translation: CASSLSSGVAYEQYF.

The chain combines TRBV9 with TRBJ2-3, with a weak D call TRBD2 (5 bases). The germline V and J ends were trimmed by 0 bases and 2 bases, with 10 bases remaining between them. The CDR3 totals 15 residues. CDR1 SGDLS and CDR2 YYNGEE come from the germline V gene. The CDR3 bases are TGTGCCAGCAGCGTAGTGGGAGCGTACACAGATACGCAGTATTTT. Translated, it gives CASSVVGAYTDTQYF.

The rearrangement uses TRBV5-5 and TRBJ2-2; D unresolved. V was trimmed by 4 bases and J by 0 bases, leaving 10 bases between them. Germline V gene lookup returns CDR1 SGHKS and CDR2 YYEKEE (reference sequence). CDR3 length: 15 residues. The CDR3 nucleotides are TGTGCCAGCAGCACGTTCAGCGCGAACACCGGGGAGCTGTTTTTT. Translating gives CASSTFSANTGELFF.

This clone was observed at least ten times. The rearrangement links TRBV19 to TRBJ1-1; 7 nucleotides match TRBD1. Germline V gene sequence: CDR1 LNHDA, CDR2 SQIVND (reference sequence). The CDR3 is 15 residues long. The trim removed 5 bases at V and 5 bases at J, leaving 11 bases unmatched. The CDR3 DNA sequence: TGTGCCAGTAGTTTTTCTCCGACAGGGATGACTGAAGCTTTCTTT. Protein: CASSFSPTGMTEAFF.

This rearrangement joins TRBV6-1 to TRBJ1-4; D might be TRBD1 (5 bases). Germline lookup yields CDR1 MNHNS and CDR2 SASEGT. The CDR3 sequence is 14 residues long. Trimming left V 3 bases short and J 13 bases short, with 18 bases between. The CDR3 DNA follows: TGTGCCAGCAGTGAGGGAGCAGGGTGGTCTAGACTGTTTTTT. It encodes CASSEGAGWSRLFF.

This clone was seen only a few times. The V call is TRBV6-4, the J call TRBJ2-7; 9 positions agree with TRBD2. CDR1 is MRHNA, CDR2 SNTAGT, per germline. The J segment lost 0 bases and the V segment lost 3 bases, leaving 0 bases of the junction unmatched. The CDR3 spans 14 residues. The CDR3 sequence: CASSEAGGSYEQYF. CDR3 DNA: TGTGCCAGCAGTGAAGCGGGAGGCTCCTACGAGCAGTACTTC.

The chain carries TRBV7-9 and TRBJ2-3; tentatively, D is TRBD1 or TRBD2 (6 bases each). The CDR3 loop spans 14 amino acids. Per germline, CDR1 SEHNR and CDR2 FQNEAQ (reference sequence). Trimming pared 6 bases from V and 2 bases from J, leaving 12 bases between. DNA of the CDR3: TGTGCCAGCAGATTGGGGGGCTCCACAGATACGCAGTATTTT. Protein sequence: CASRLGGSTDTQYF.

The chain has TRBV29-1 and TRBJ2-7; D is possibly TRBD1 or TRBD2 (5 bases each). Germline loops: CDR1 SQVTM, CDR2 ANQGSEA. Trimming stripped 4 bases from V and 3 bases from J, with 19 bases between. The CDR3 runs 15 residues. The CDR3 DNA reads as TGCAGCGTTGTGGTAGGCTTGAGGGGTGTCTACGAGCAGTACTTC. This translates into CSVVVGLRGVYEQYF.

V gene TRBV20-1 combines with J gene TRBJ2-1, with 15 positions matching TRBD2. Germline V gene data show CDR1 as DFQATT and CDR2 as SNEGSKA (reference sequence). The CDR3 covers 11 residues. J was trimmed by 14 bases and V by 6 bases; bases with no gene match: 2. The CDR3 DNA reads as TGCAGTGCCAGGACTAGCGGGAGGGAGTTCTTC. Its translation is CSARTSGREFF.

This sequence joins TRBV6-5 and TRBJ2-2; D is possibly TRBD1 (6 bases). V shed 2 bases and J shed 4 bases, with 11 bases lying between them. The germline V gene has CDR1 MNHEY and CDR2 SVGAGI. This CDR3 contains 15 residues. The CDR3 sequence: CASSYITGPTGELFF. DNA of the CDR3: TGTGCCAGCAGTTACATCACAGGGCCCACCGGGGAGCTGTTTTTT.